A single sample gave rise to the 25 T cell receptor beta chains below, sequenced in a study of shared clonotypes between healthy human individuals. The repertoire was sequenced with immunoSEQ multiplex PCR; TCRdb's copy has only in-frame clones and lacks some. The table lists 740,000 or so clones, 73% of them singletons. Sequences were obtained from memory CD4+ T cells sorted from blood. Specified subset: CD45RA-negative fraction. The receptors shown here come from a woman aged 25 to 39 in good health.

This clone was seen repeatedly, ten times or more. This chain joins TRBV6-1 and TRBJ2-7; a possible D gene is TRBD2 (6 bases). The CDR3 is 14 amino acids. Germline loops: CDR1 MNHNS, CDR2 SASEGT. Trimming stripped 4 bases from V and 0 bases from J, with 10 bases between. The CDR3 region is CASSVGTDSYEQYF. The CDR3 DNA is TGTGCCAGCAGTGTTGGGACTGACTCCTACGAGCAGTACTTC.

V gene TRBV18 combines with J gene TRBJ2-7; 7 bases map to TRBD1. Trimming took 5 bases from V and 4 from J; bases not matched to a gene: 17. Germline V gives CDR1 KGHSH, CDR2 LQKENI. There are 17 residues in the CDR3. In DNA, the CDR3 is TGTGCCAGCTCAGCCCCGGGACAGACTGATTACTCTTACGAGCAGTACTTC. Translated, it gives CASSAPGQTDYSYEQYF.

V and J are TRBV5-1 and TRBJ2-2; no definite D call. V was shortened by 7 bases and J by 0 bases, with 10 bases between the two germline ends. The CDR3 spans 14 residues. Germline V CDR1 and CDR2: SGHRS, YFSETQ. CDR3: CASVGGANTGELFF. The CDR3 DNA reads TGCGCCAGCGTAGGTGGTGCGAACACCGGGGAGCTGTTTTTT.

The chain has TRBV2 and TRBJ2-1; 8 bases align to TRBD2. Trimming cost V 6 bases and J 5 bases; bases outside gene matches: 6. The germline V gene has CDR1 SNHLY and CDR2 FYNNEI. The CDR3 runs 14 residues. The CDR3 DNA sequence: TGTGCCAGCAGACCCAGGACTAGCCACAATGAGCAGTTCTTC. Its translation is CASRPRTSHNEQFF.

J is TRBJ2-2 and V is TRBV7-9, with 8 bases matching TRBD1. The CDR3 has 14 amino acids. With 7 bases clipped from V and 7 bases from J, the junction kept 8 bases outside the gene matches. From germline, CDR1 is SEHNR and CDR2 FQNEAQ (reference sequence). CDR3 DNA: TGTGCCAGCACCCGGACAGGGAAAATCGGGGAGCTGTTTTTT. Translation gives CASTRTGKIGELFF.

The chain employs TRBV6-4 and TRBJ2-5; D perhaps matches TRBD2 (6 bases). The CDR3 is 15 residues long. Trimming removed 4 bases at V and 3 bases at J, with 15 bases between. The germline V gene has CDR1 MRHNA and CDR2 SNTAGT. Written as DNA, the CDR3 is TGTGCCAGCAGTGCCTCCGGGACTGGAAAAGAGACCCAGTACTTC. Translated: CASSASGTGKETQYF.

This clone has only a few counts. This chain joins TRBV29-1 and TRBJ2-3; tentative D call: TRBD1 (6 bases). CDR1 is SQVTM and CDR2 is ANQGSEA in the germline V gene. The V end was cut by 7 bases, the J end by 6 bases, with 17 bases between. This CDR3 spans 13 amino acids. Here the CDR3 DNA reads TGCAGCGCGAACAGGGAGTTTTATGATACGCAGTATTTT. Encoded protein: CSANREFYDTQYF.

The chain uses TRBV6-1 and TRBJ2-7, with 7 nucleotides matching TRBD1. Germline V CDR1 and CDR2: MNHNS, SASEGT. The CDR3 extends over 15 amino acids. The V gene end was trimmed by 0 bases and the J gene end by 2 bases; junction bases not matched to a gene: 4. The CDR3 DNA sequence: TGTGCCAGCAGTGAAGCAACAGGGGAAACCTACGAGCAGTACTTC. Translating gives CASSEATGETYEQYF.

The chain recombines TRBV4-1 with TRBJ1-1, with 8 nucleotides matching TRBD1. The CDR3 contains 15 residues. V shed 1 base and J 3 bases; nucleotides not matched to a gene: 4. The V gene's germline CDR1 is MGHRA and CDR2 YSYEKL. This CDR3 is CASSQGQGADTEAFF. CDR3 DNA sequence: TGCGCCAGCAGCCAAGGGCAGGGGGCTGACACTGAAGCTTTCTTT.

The rearrangement joins TRBV28 to TRBJ2-7, with 10 bases identical to TRBD2. Per germline, CDR1 MDHEN and CDR2 SYDVKM. The ends lost 3 bases at V and 7 bases at J; junction bases unmatched: 9. The CDR3 runs to 15 residues. This chain's CDR3 is CASSLAAGGPGEQYF. Written as DNA, the CDR3 is TGTGCCAGCAGTTTGGCAGCGGGAGGGCCGGGAGAGCAGTACTTC.

This clone is a singleton in its sample. Other DNA variants within this sample encode the same CDR3. This chain uses TRBV6-5 with TRBJ2-3; D remains ambiguous. Trimming pared 2 bases from V and 3 bases from J, leaving 6 bases between. The V gene's germline CDR1 is MNHEY and CDR2 SVGAGI. The CDR3 totals 13 residues. CDR3 loop: CASSYDRTDTQYF. In nucleotides, the CDR3 is TGTGCCAGCAGTTACGATCGTACAGATACGCAGTATTTT.

This chain links TRBV10-1 with TRBJ2-1; TRBD2 is a possible D gene (5 bases). This CDR3 contains 13 residues. V lost 6 bases, J lost 5 bases, and 11 bases lay in between. Germline CDR1 and CDR2: WNHNN and SYGVQD (reference sequence). CDR3 DNA sequence: TGCGCCAGCAGCCGGACTGAACACAATGAGCAGTTCTTC. Protein product: CASSRTEHNEQFF.

The chain employs TRBV7-9 and TRBJ1-1; no reliable D call. This CDR3 spans 15 amino acids. Germline loops: CDR1 SEHNR, CDR2 FQNEAQ (reference sequence). Trimming stripped 1 base from V and 5 bases from J, with 14 bases between. CDR3 loop: CASSLGRAVTTEAFF. The CDR3 nucleotides are TGTGCCAGCAGCTTAGGGAGGGCGGTAACAACTGAAGCTTTCTTT.

This rearrangement joins TRBV5-8 to TRBJ1-1, with D tentatively TRBD1 (5 bases). The ends were cut back, 3 bases at V and 3 bases at J, with 15 bases in the middle. Per germline, CDR1 SGHTS and CDR2 YDEGEE. There are 15 residues in the CDR3. CDR3 in DNA: TGTGCCAGCAGCTGGGGGGATCCAGCGGACACTGAAGCTTTCTTT. It yields the protein CASSWGDPADTEAFF.

The DNA for the CDR3 is TGTGCCAGCAGTTTGGGGGGGGCGACTGAAGCTTTCTTT. This gives the protein CASSLGGATEAFF. J is TRBJ1-1 and V is TRBV6-5; D perhaps matches TRBD1 (6 bases). Trimming removed 4 bases at V and 5 bases at J, with 11 bases between. The CDR3 contains 13 residues. CDR1 is MNHEY, CDR2 SVGAGI, per germline.

This clone was counted only a few times. This rearrangement joins TRBV2 to TRBJ2-2; D unclear. This CDR3 spans 14 amino acids. In germline, CDR1 is SNHLY, CDR2 FYNNEI. The ends were cut back, 7 bases at V and 4 bases at J, with 13 bases in the middle. This CDR3 reads CASKGEVGTGELFF. The CDR3 nucleotides read TGTGCCAGCAAAGGCGAGGTGGGCACCGGGGAGCTGTTTTTT.

The chain recombines TRBV6-4 with TRBJ1-5; D is possibly TRBD1 (6 bases). With 2 bases removed from V and 0 bases from J, the gap between germline ends came to 8 bases. This CDR3 contains 15 residues. Germline V gene data show CDR1 as MRHNA and CDR2 as SNTAGT. The CDR3 sequence is CASSDEDSSNQPQHF. The CDR3 DNA sequence: TGTGCCAGCAGTGACGAGGACAGTAGCAATCAGCCCCAGCATTTT.

The rearrangement links TRBV7-7 to TRBJ2-5; D possibly uses TRBD1 or TRBD2 (6 bases each). Germline assignment: CDR1 SSHAT and CDR2 FNYEAQ (reference sequence). The CDR3 is 15 residues long. The V end lost 2 bases, the J end lost 2 bases, and 12 bases lay between the germline ends. The CDR3 nucleotides read TGTGCCAGCAGCTTAACCGTAGGGGGGCAAGAGACCCAGTACTTC. As protein: CASSLTVGGQETQYF.

This clone was picked up a small number of times. Other DNA sequences in this sample translate to the same CDR3. The V call is TRBV6-5, the J call TRBJ2-7; TRBD1 aligns across 7 bases. The ends lost 0 bases at V and 4 bases at J; junction bases unmatched: 3. Germline V gives CDR1 MNHEY, CDR2 SVGAGI. The CDR3 has 14 residues. CDR3 bases: TGTGCCAGCAGTTACTCCGGGACAGATTACGAGCAGTACTTC. This encodes CASSYSGTDYEQYF.

This sequence joins TRBV6-5 and TRBJ1-2, with a possible D match to TRBD1 (6 bases). This CDR3 comprises 12 residues. Germline values: CDR1 MNHEY, CDR2 SVGAGI. With 2 bases removed from V and 8 bases from J, the gap between germline ends came to 9 bases. The CDR3 loop reads CASSYAGDGYTF. As DNA, the CDR3 is TGTGCCAGCAGTTACGCAGGGGACGGCTACACCTTC.

Turning to this clone: Other DNA sequences in the sample encode the same CDR3. Here the CDR3 DNA reads TGTGCCAGCAGTTTACACGGGGGGGATCAGCCCCAGCATTTT. It translates to CASSLHGGDQPQHF. This rearrangement joins TRBV27 to TRBJ1-5, with D possibly matching TRBD1 (5 bases). CDR3 size: 14 residues. CDR1 and CDR2 from the germline V gene are MNHEY and SMNVEV (reference sequence). Trimming removed 2 bases from V and 5 bases from J, with 10 bases in between.

The J gene is TRBJ1-2, the V gene TRBV15; possibly TRBD1 for D (6 bases). The germline V gene has CDR1 LNHNV and CDR2 YYDKDF (reference sequence). V was clipped by 1 base and J by 6 bases, with 21 bases between them. The CDR3 contains 17 residues. The CDR3 bases are TGTGCCACCAGCAGAGGGGCAGGGGAAAGGATGGTGGATGGCTACACCTTC. Its translation is CATSRGAGERMVDGYTF.

This rearrangement joins TRBV11-2 to TRBJ2-1; no definite D call. Trimming stripped 7 bases from V and 8 bases from J, with 12 bases between. CDR1 and CDR2 from the germline V gene are SGHAT and FQNNGV. This CDR3 is built from 12 residues. The chain's CDR3 is CASTPQRDEQFF. The CDR3 DNA is TGTGCCAGCACCCCCCAGCGCGATGAGCAGTTCTTC.

The chain couples TRBV6-6 to TRBJ1-1; D is undetermined. This CDR3 is 15 amino acids long. The V and J ends lost 1 base and 1 base respectively, with 10 bases between them. Germline V lookup: CDR1 MNHNY, CDR2 SVGAGI (reference sequence). This chain's CDR3 is CASSYFQTQNTEAFF. Written as DNA, the CDR3 is TGTGCCAGCAGTTACTTCCAGACCCAGAACACTGAAGCTTTCTTT.

V usage is TRBV21-1 and J usage is TRBJ2-1; TRBD2 was called by the table and not checked on the DNA. TRBV21-1 is a pseudogene locus. CDR3 length equals 19 residues. The CDR3 loop reads CASSKDKRESPFSYNEQFF. CDR3 DNA: TGTGCCAGCAGCAAAGACAAGCGGGAGTCGCCCTTCTCCTACAATGAGCAGTTCTTC.